This is a list of T cell receptor beta chains from one sample in a study of blood T cell repertoires in COVID-19. Produced via immunoSEQ multiplex PCR; TCRdb's table is partial and in-frame only. The data contain some 58,000 clones, around nine tenths of them singletons. The source material was peripheral blood. The receptors come from a man aged 45 to 65 with acute or convalescent COVID-19. CDR3s include the opening cysteine and the closing phenylalanine or tryptophan. D genes are given only for firm matches. Part of the rows lack a size; the others show once, few, many or a class for expanded clones.

.,few,TRBV6-1,TRBJ1-3,CASSESLGGSGNTIYF,TGTGCCAGCAGTGAATCTTTGGGGGGGTCTGGAAACACCATATATTTT
TRBD2,.,TRBV3-1/TRBV3-2,TRBJ2-1,CASSQDLGLAGEQFF,TGTGCCAGCAGCCAAGATCTTGGACTAGCGGGGGAGCAGTTCTTC
.,.,TRBV10-1,TRBJ1-1,CASSEFGLNTEAFF,TGCGCCAGCAGTGAGTTCGGACTCAACACTGAAGCTTTCTTT
TRBD2,.,TRBV5-4,TRBJ2-5,CASSPRTSGEKETQYF,TGTGCCAGCAGCCCCCGGACTAGCGGGGAGAAAGAGACCCAGTACTTC
.,once,TRBV5-5,TRBJ1-2,CASSLSFSGYGYTF,TGTGCCAGCAGCTTGTCGTTTTCGGGCTATGGCTACACCTTC
TRBD1,.,TRBV3-1/TRBV3-2,TRBJ1-2,CASSSLGGQASRGYTF,TGTGCCAGCAGCTCCCTAGGGGGACAGGCATCGCGGGGCTACACCTTC
.,.,TRBV2,TRBJ1-5,CASSPDSQYQPQHF,TGTGCCAGCAGTCCGGACAGTCAGTATCAGCCCCAGCATTTT
TRBD2,.,TRBV10-3,TRBJ2-5,CAIREAGVETQYF,TGTGCCATCAGGGAAGCGGGGGTGGAGACCCAGTACTTC
TRBD2,.,TRBV6-5,TRBJ2-5,CASSPSGGPRETQYF,TGTGCCAGCAGTCCTAGCGGGGGGCCTAGGGAGACCCAGTACTTC
.,.,TRBV19,TRBJ2-7,CASSTTILTGSYEQYF,TGTGCCAGTAGTACCACGATCTTGACAGGATCCTACGAGCAGTACTTC
TRBD1,.,TRBV10-1,TRBJ2-5,CASSEMTGGQETQYF,TGCGCCAGCAGTGAGATGACAGGGGGGCAAGAGACCCAGTACTTC
.,.,TRBV7-2,TRBJ2-7,CASSLDPTNEQYF,TGTGCCAGCAGCTTAGACCCTACCAACGAGCAGTACTTC
TRBD1,.,TRBV4-1,TRBJ1-6,CASSQDVWDRGNNSPLHF,TGCGCCAGCAGCCAAGATGTCTGGGACAGGGGAAATAATTCACCCCTCCACTTT
.,.,TRBV20-1,TRBJ2-7,CSASSGHEQYF,TGCAGTGCTAGTAGCGGCCACGAGCAGTACTTC